These T cell receptor delta chains were read from a single sample in a study of delta chains in infants with herpesvirus infections. TCRdb re-called clones from the RT-PCR reads via CATT. The data hold approximately 600 delta-chain clones, with 2.7% observed a single time. This specimen was peripheral blood, taken at time point 3 of longitudinal follow-up. The receptor source for this set is a human donor who was a Ugandan infant, either HIV-exposed or HIV-unexposed (not recorded which). Both conserved end residues are part of each CDR3. The D gene is left open where the match is weak. Only some rows state a clone size, as once, few, many or a class for expanded clones.

clone size: large; J gene: TRDJ1; CDR3 length: 21; V gene: TRDV1; D gene: TRDD3; CDR3 DNA: TGTGCTCTTGGGGAACCCCCCGTTACTGGGGTCTATAGCCTTTACACCGATAAACTCATCTTT; CDR3 protein: CALGEPPVTGVYSLYTDKLIF
clone size: large; J gene: TRDJ1; CDR3 length: 18; V gene: TRDV1; D gene: TRDD3; CDR3 DNA: TGTGCTCTTGGGCAAGGTCCCCAACTGGGGTGGTACACCGATAAACTCATCTTT; CDR3 protein: CALGQGPQLGWYTDKLIF
clone size: large; J gene: TRDJ1; CDR3 length: 20; V gene: TRDV1; D gene: TRDD3; CDR3 DNA: TGTGCTCTTGGGGAACTATCCCTACACCCTGGGGGATATTATTCGGGTAAACTCATCTTT; CDR3 protein: CALGELSLHPGGYYSGKLIF
clone size: medium-sized; J gene: TRDJ1; CDR3 length: 15; V gene: TRDV1; D gene: NA; CDR3 DNA: TGTGCTCTTTTTCTTCCCCCACTACCGGGCGATAAACTCATCTTT; CDR3 protein: CALFLPPLPGDKLIF
clone size: large; J gene: TRDJ1; CDR3 length: 19; V gene: TRDV1; D gene: NA; CDR3 DNA: TGTGCTCTTGGGGAACTTTTCGATAGGAGGAGGGTTACAATAGATAAACTCATCTTT; CDR3 protein: CALGELFDRRRVTIDKLIF
clone size: large; J gene: TRDJ1; CDR3 length: 14; V gene: TRDV1; D gene: NA; CDR3 DNA: TGTGCTCTTGGGGGGTCTAGGGACACCGATAAACTCATCTTT; CDR3 protein: CALGGSRDTDKLIF
clone size: large; J gene: TRDJ1; CDR3 length: 14; V gene: TRDV1; D gene: NA; CDR3 DNA: TGTGCTCTTGGGGAACTCCTTCGAGCGAATAAACTCATCTTT; CDR3 protein: CALGELLRANKLIF
clone size: few; J gene: TRDJ1; CDR3 length: 25; V gene: TRDV1; D gene: TRDD3; CDR3 DNA: TGTGCTCTTGGGGAACTTATCCTGAGCCTTCCCCTTACTACTGGGGGATACGCTTACACCGATAAACTCATCTTT; CDR3 protein: CALGELILSLPLTTGGYAYTDKLIF
clone size: large; J gene: TRDJ1; CDR3 length: 19; V gene: TRDV2; D gene: TRDD3; CDR3 DNA: TGTGCCTGTGACATACTGATGGGGGGATATAAAGGTAACACCGATAAACTCATCTTT; CDR3 protein: CACDILMGGYKGNTDKLIF
clone size: NA; J gene: TRDJ1; CDR3 length: 23; V gene: TRDV1; D gene: TRDD3; CDR3 DNA: TGTGCTCTTGGGGGGAGGCATCCTCCCAATTCGTGGGGGATACGCAGGGACACCGATAAACTCATCTTT; CDR3 protein: CALGGRHPPNSWGIRRDTDKLIF
clone size: NA; J gene: TRDJ1; CDR3 length: 24; V gene: TRDV1; D gene: NA; CDR3 DNA: TGTGCTCTTGGGGAAGAATCCCGCCTTCCTACTCAACTGGGGGTTATAGATTTGAAAAAGAAACTCATCTTT; CDR3 protein: CALGEESRLPTQLGVIDLKKKLIF
clone size: large; J gene: TRDJ1; CDR3 length: 14; V gene: TRDV1; D gene: TRDD3; CDR3 DNA: TGTGCTCTTCTGGGGGACTCTAGGCCCGATAAACTCATCTTT; CDR3 protein: CALLGDSRPDKLIF